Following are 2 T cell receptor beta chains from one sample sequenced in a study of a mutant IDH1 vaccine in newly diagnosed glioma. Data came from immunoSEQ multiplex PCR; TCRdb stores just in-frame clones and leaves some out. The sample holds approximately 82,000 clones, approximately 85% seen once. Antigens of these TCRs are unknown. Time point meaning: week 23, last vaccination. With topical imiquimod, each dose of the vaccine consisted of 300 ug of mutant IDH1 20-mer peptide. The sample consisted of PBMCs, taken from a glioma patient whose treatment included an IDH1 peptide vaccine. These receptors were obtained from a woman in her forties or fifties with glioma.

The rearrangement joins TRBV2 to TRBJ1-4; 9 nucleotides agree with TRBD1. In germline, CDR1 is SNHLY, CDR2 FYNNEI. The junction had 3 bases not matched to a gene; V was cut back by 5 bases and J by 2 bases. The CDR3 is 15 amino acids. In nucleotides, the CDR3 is TGTGCCAGCAGTTTAGGGACAGGGACTAATGAAAAACTGTTTTTT. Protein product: CASSLGTGTNEKLFF.

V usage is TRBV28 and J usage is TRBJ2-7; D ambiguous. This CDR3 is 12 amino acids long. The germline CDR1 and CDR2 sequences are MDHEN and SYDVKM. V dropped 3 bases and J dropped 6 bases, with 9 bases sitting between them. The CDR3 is CASSLVQSEQYF. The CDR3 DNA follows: TGTGCCAGCAGTTTGGTGCAGTCCGAGCAGTACTTC.